A single sample is the source of the 16 T cell receptor beta chains below, sequenced in a study of blood T cell repertoires in COVID-19. Sequencing was performed with immunoSEQ multiplex PCR; in TCRdb, only in-frame clones are kept and a portion is missing. The sample has over 200,000 clones, roughly 89% seen once; the top ten hold 6.8%. The sample consisted of PBMCs or T cells enriched from blood (not recorded which). These receptors were taken from a woman aged 40 to 55 who had recovered from COVID-19.

The gene calls are TRBV9 and TRBJ1-2, with a possible D match to TRBD1 (5 bases). Germline CDR1 SGDLS, CDR2 YYNGEE. This CDR3 spans 12 amino acids. V was pared by 0 bases and J by 8 bases, with 8 bases between. CDR3 bases: TGTGCCAGCAGCGTAGAGGGGCTCGGCTACACCTTC. It translates to CASSVEGLGYTF.

This chain uses TRBV7-9 with TRBJ1-2, with TRBD1 matching 8 bases. The CDR3 runs to 13 residues. The trim removed 5 bases at V and 4 bases at J, leaving 3 bases unmatched. Germline-derived CDR1 and CDR2 are SEHNR and FQNEAQ (reference sequence). The DNA for the CDR3 is TGTGCCAGCAGCCGTGGACAGGGCTATGGCTACACCTTC. Amino acids: CASSRGQGYGYTF.

The chain has TRBV27 and TRBJ2-3; the match to TRBD2 covers 11 bases. Trimming at V came to 3 bases and at J to 2 bases, leaving 16 bases not matched to a gene. CDR1 and CDR2 from the germline V gene are MNHEY and SMNVEV (reference sequence). The CDR3 has 20 amino acids. CDR3 DNA sequence: TGTGCCAGCAGTTTTAGGGTAGCGGGAGGGTCCGGAGGAGTCACAGATACGCAGTATTTT. Amino acid sequence: CASSFRVAGGSGGVTDTQYF.

The rearrangement links TRBV28 to TRBJ1-4; no clear D. CDR1 MDHEN and CDR2 SYDVKM come from the germline V gene. This CDR3 has 15 amino acids. V was clipped by 5 bases and J by 2 bases, with 12 bases between them. CDR3 in DNA: TGTGCCAGCAGTACGGGAGGGCAGACTAATGAAAAACTGTTTTTT. Translating gives CASSTGGQTNEKLFF. The variable domain in full, completed from reference TRBV28 and TRBJ1-4, reads DVKVTQSSRYLVKRTGEKVFLECVQDMDHENMFWYRQDPGLGLRLIYFSYDVKMKEKGDIPEGYSVSREKKERFSLILESASTNQTSMYLCASSTGGQTNEKLFFGSGTQLSVL.

The V call is TRBV19, the J call TRBJ2-1; 8 bases line up with TRBD2. The CDR3 sequence is 15 residues long. V was pared by 3 bases and J by 6 bases, with 7 bases of the junction left unmatched. Germline lookup yields CDR1 LNHDA and CDR2 SQIVND (reference sequence). CDR3 nucleotides: TGTGCCAGTAGTATCAGCGGGGGACGGCCCAATGAGCAGTTCTTC. Its protein is CASSISGGRPNEQFF.

The table lists this clone with a few counts. The rearrangement uses TRBV18 and TRBJ2-7; 8 bases are shared with TRBD2. Trimming cost V 4 bases and J 5 bases; bases outside gene matches: 7. The CDR3 is made up of 14 amino acids. Germline lookup yields CDR1 KGHSH and CDR2 LQKENI. CDR3 DNA sequence: TGTGCCAGCTCACAAGGGACTAGTAGCGACGAGCAGTACTTC. Amino acid sequence: CASSQGTSSDEQYF.

This clone appeared once. The V and J genes are TRBV5-6 and TRBJ2-3; 9 nucleotides agree with TRBD1. The CDR3 consists of 15 residues. V was pared by 4 bases and J by 6 bases, with 9 bases of the junction left unmatched. Germline lookup yields CDR1 SGHDT and CDR2 YYEEEE. CDR3 residues: CASSPTGQGEDTQYF. DNA for the CDR3: TGTGCCAGCAGCCCCACGGGACAGGGTGAGGATACGCAGTATTTT.

This clone was counted between two and nine times. The chain employs TRBV7-9 and TRBJ2-7; 10 bases align to TRBD2. J lost 4 bases, V lost 5 bases, and 8 bases had no gene match. CDR1 is SEHNR and CDR2 is FQNEAQ in the germline V gene (reference sequence). The CDR3 is 15 residues long. This CDR3 reads CASSPSGLAPYEQYV. Written as DNA, the CDR3 is TGTGCCAGCAGCCCCTCGGGACTAGCGCCGTACGAGCAGTACGTC.

This chain connects TRBV24-1 to TRBJ2-5, with TRBD1 matching over 8 bases. This CDR3 comprises 15 residues. Germline lookup yields CDR1 KGHDR and CDR2 SFDVKD. Trimming took 4 bases from V and 3 from J; bases not matched to a gene: 6. CDR3 sequence reads: CATSDVGQAKETQYF. In DNA, the CDR3 is TGTGCCACCAGTGACGTGGGACAGGCAAAAGAGACCCAGTACTTC.

The rearrangement links TRBV28 to TRBJ2-7, with TRBD2 identical over 8 bases. The V and J ends lost 7 bases and 3 bases, in that order; junction bases with no gene match: 8. CDR1 is MDHEN and CDR2 is SYDVKM in the germline V gene. There are 14 residues in the CDR3. The CDR3 spells CASTLAGTSYEQYF. Written as DNA, the CDR3 is TGTGCCAGCACTTTGGCCGGGACTAGCTACGAGCAGTACTTC. Combining the CDR3 with reference TRBV28 and TRBJ2-7 gives the whole variable domain DVKVTQSSRYLVKRTGEKVFLECVQDMDHENMFWYRQDPGLGLRLIYFSYDVKMKEKGDIPEGYSVSREKKERFSLILESASTNQTSMYLCASTLAGTSYEQYFGPGTRLTVT.

The chain combines TRBV19 with TRBJ2-7; 12 bases map to TRBD1. CDR1 LNHDA and CDR2 SQIVND come from the germline V gene (reference sequence). V was clipped by 7 bases and J by 4 bases; unmatched bases: 11. This CDR3 has 16 amino acids. In DNA form, the CDR3 reads TGTGCCAGTACACGAACCGGGACAGGGGGCGCTTACGAGCAGTACTTC. It yields the protein CASTRTGTGGAYEQYF. Looking up the rest from reference TRBV19 and TRBJ2-7 gives the full variable domain: DGGITQSPKYLFRKEGQNVTLSCEQNLNHDAMYWYRQDPGQGLRLIYYSQIVNDFQKGDIAEGYSVSREKKESFPLTVTSAQKNPTAFYLCASTRTGTGGAYEQYFGPGTRLTVT.

The chain carries TRBV12-3 or TRBV12-4 and TRBJ1-2, with TRBD1 as a possible D gene (6 bases). The V and J ends lost 6 bases and 5 bases respectively, with 10 bases between them. CDR3 length: 12 residues. The CDR3 bases are TGTGCCAGCAGCGGACAGTTTTATGGCTACACCTTC. Residues: CASSGQFYGYTF.

J is TRBJ2-1 and V is TRBV7-9, with 10 bases lining up with TRBD2. Per germline, CDR1 SEHNR and CDR2 FQNEAQ (reference sequence). The CDR3 is 15 amino acids. The ends lost 6 bases at V and 1 base at J; junction bases unmatched: 3. This CDR3 is CASRTSGKSYNEQFF. CDR3 coding DNA: TGTGCCAGCAGAACTAGCGGGAAATCCTACAATGAGCAGTTCTTC.

This clone was seen a handful of times. The rearrangement joins TRBV11-2 to TRBJ1-1, with D maybe TRBD1 (6 bases). Trimming cost V 4 bases and J 1 base, with 13 bases left between them. The CDR3 has 15 amino acids. Germline loops: CDR1 SGHAT, CDR2 FQNNGV. This CDR3 is CASSSGVMGNTEAFF. The DNA for the CDR3 is TGTGCCAGCAGCTCAGGGGTAATGGGGAACACTGAAGCTTTCTTT.

For the CDR3, the DNA is TGTGCCAGCAGTTACCGACAGGGGTCAAGGAATGAGCAGTTCTTC. It is translated as CASSYRQGSRNEQFF. The chain joins TRBV6-2 or TRBV6-3 to TRBJ2-1; 8 nucleotides line up with TRBD1. Trimming took 2 bases from V and 7 from J; bases not matched to a gene: 7. CDR1 and CDR2 from the germline V gene are MNHEY and SVGEGT. The CDR3 is made up of 15 amino acids.

The rearrangement uses TRBV6-5 and TRBJ1-2; 7 nucleotides match TRBD1. J lost 3 bases, V lost 6 bases, and 4 bases had no gene match. CDR1 is MNHEY, CDR2 SVGAGI, per germline. This CDR3 has 13 amino acids. The CDR3 loop is CASRPQGHYGYTF. DNA of the CDR3: TGTGCCAGCAGGCCACAGGGGCACTATGGCTACACCTTC.